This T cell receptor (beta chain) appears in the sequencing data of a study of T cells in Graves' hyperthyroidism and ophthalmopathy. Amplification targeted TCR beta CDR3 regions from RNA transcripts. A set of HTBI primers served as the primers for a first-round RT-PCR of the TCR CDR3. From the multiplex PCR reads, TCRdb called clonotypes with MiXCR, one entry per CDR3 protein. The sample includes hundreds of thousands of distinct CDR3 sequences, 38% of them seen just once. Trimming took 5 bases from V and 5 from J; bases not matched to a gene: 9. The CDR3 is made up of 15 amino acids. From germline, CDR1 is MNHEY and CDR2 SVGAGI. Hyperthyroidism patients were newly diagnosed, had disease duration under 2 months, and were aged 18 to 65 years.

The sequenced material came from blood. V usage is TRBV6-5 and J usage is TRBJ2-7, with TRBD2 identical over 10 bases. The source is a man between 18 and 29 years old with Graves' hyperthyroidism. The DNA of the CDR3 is TGTGCCAGCAGTGAGTTACGGCTAGCGGGAGACGAGCAGTACTTC. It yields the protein CASSELRLAGDEQYF.